This TCR beta chain comes out of a study of blood T cell repertoires in COVID-19. Overall study: There were acute and convalescent COVID-19 samples, and they came from the United States, Italy and Spain. Sample material is recorded as cDNA or gDNA derived from T cells, B-cell-depleted T cells, or PBMCs.

Authors' methods: Amplifying reference gene primers gave estimates of nucleated cell counts. The protocol was immunoSEQ multiplex PCR, while the TCRdb copy is restricted to in-frame clones and leaves out a portion. The D gene and trimming were derived from the DNA, and the V and J assignments and clone size from that table. The data show 95,000 to 150,000 clones, 84% seen once. Which cohort a participant joined came from the clinical history participants gave. This clone was picked up a small number of times. CDR3 length: 14 residues. Trimming cost V 0 bases and J 8 bases, with 14 bases left between them. The germline CDR1 and CDR2 sequences are SGHNT and YYREEE (reference sequence).

This TCR was recovered from a woman aged 25 to 39 who had recovered from COVID-19. Material: PBMCs or T cells enriched from blood (not recorded which). V usage is TRBV5-4 and J usage is TRBJ1-1; no reliable D call. CDR3 sequence (DNA): TGTGCCAGCAGCTTGGCTGGCGGGCGCGGCGAAGCTTTCTTT. The encoded protein is CASSLAGGRGEAFF.